These T cell receptor beta chains were read from a single sample in a study of T-cell reconstitution after alpha-beta-depleted transplantation in children. TCRdb fed the PCR reads into MiXCR, producing one record per CDR3 protein. The data contain about 980,000 distinct CDR3 sequences, about 30% of them singletons. The sample consisted of PBMCs, mostly from graft donor cells, taken 360 days after TCRalphabeta/CD19-depleted stem cell transplant. The receptor source for this set is a boy younger than two who had a stem cell transplant for SCID, so the T cells may come from the graft donor. Both conserved end residues are part of each CDR3. Fields, in order: V gene, J gene, D gene, clone size, CDR3 protein, CDR3 DNA. D genes are given only for firm matches. Size is stated for part of the rows, as once, few or many counts, or as a class when the clone is expanded.

TRBV20-1	TRBJ1-2	.	few	CSARDLRGYGYTF	TGCAGTGCTAGAGATCTGCGGGGGTATGGCTACACCTTC
TRBV7-9	TRBJ2-5	TRBD1	.	CAGQAQETQYF	TGTGCAGGACAGGCCCAAGAGACCCAGTACTTC
TRBV15	TRBJ2-7	.	few	CATSSSRATSYEQYF	TGTGCCACCAGCAGTTCCCGTGCGACCTCCTACGAGCAGTACTTC
TRBV12-3/TRBV12-4	TRBJ1-2	.	few	CASSLGHRGYTF	TGTGCCAGCAGTTTAGGTCACCGGGGCTACACCTTC
TRBV24-1	TRBJ2-3	TRBD2	few	CATSALAGGSYQYF	TGTGCCACCAGTGCCCTAGCGGGGGGGTCGTATCAGTATTTT
TRBV24-1	TRBJ1-2	.	.	CATSDSGDYGYTF	TGTGCCACCAGTGATTCGGGGGACTATGGCTACACCTTC
TRBV20-1	TRBJ2-7	.	few	CSASSLGHTYEQYF	TGCAGTGCTAGCTCCTTGGGACACACCTACGAGCAGTACTTC
TRBV6-2/TRBV6-3	TRBJ2-2	TRBD2	.	CASSYRAGGRTGELFF	TGTGCCAGCAGTTACAGAGCGGGGGGACGCACCGGGGAGCTGTTTTTT
TRBV20-1	TRBJ2-7	TRBD2	.	CSAASGGAYDEQYF	TGCAGTGCTGCTAGCGGGGGGGCCTACGACGAGCAGTACTTC
TRBV7-2	TRBJ2-7	TRBD2	.	CASSLLASGLYEQYF	TGTGCCAGCAGCTTATTGGCTAGCGGACTTTACGAGCAGTACTTC
TRBV7-6	TRBJ2-3	.	few	CASSLDVDTDTQYF	TGTGCCAGCAGCTTAGATGTGGACACAGATACGCAGTATTTT
TRBV24-1	TRBJ2-2	.	few	CATSDIGTGTGELFF	TGTGCCACCAGTGACATCGGGACGGGCACCGGGGAGCTGTTTTTT
TRBV20-1	TRBJ2-3	.	.	CSARGGATQYF	TGCAGTGCTAGGGGGGGGGCTACGCAGTATTTT
TRBV2	TRBJ2-7	TRBD1	few	CASNPKFETGRHEQYF	TGTGCCAGCAACCCCAAGTTTGAGACAGGGCGACACGAGCAGTACTTC
TRBV7-2	TRBJ2-1	.	.	CASSLGGGQWSNEQFF	TGTGCCAGCAGCTTAGGTGGGGGCCAGTGGAGCAATGAGCAGTTCTTC
TRBV20-1	TRBJ1-5	.	many	CSAPDPYSNQPQHF	TGCAGTGCTCCGGACCCGTATAGCAATCAGCCCCAGCATTTT
TRBV28	TRBJ2-2	TRBD1	.	CASSFPQGVPFTGELFF	TGTGCCAGCAGTTTCCCTCAGGGGGTCCCCTTCACCGGGGAGCTGTTTTTT
TRBV4-2	TRBJ2-1	.	.	CASSQVPRENEQFF	TGTGCCAGCAGCCAAGTGCCCAGGGAGAATGAGCAGTTCTTC
TRBV20-1	TRBJ2-7	.	few	CSATSRQGRGILEQYF	TGCAGTGCGACCTCCCGCCAGGGCAGGGGAATTCTCGAGCAGTACTTC
TRBV5-1	TRBJ2-1	.	.	CASSLSFRLDYYNEQFF	TGCGCCAGCAGCTTGTCATTCCGACTCGACTACTACAATGAGCAGTTCTTC
TRBV28	TRBJ1-1	.	few	CASSLQYGFTEAFF	TGTGCCAGCAGTCTCCAGTATGGTTTCACTGAAGCTTTCTTT
TRBV15	TRBJ2-3	.	.	CATSRDLEGRADTQYF	TGTGCCACCAGCAGAGATCTAGAGGGCCGGGCAGATACGCAGTATTTT
TRBV28	TRBJ2-5	.	.	CASSSNLRDLKQETQYF	TGTGCCAGCAGTTCTAATTTAAGGGACCTAAAACAAGAGACCCAGTACTTC
TRBV4-3	TRBJ1-1	.	few	CASSQGRAVNTEAFF	TGCGCCAGCAGCCAAGGTAGGGCCGTGAACACTGAAGCTTTCTTT
TRBV7-9	TRBJ1-5	TRBD1	.	CASSSADRVNQPQHF	TGTGCCAGCAGCTCCGCGGACAGGGTAAATCAGCCCCAGCATTTT
TRBV5-1	TRBJ2-7	.	few	CASSLFLSQTRNEQYF	TGCGCCAGCAGCTTATTCTTGAGCCAGACCAGAAACGAGCAGTACTTC
TRBV20-1	TRBJ2-5	TRBD2	.	CSARLAGEVRTQYF	TGCAGTGCTAGACTAGCGGGGGAGGTCAGGACCCAGTACTTC
TRBV5-1	TRBJ2-5	.	few	CASSLVFRGETQYF	TGCGCCAGCAGCTTGGTATTCCGGGGCGAGACCCAGTACTTC
TRBV27	TRBJ2-1	.	few	CASYNYGNEQFF	TGTGCCAGCTACAACTATGGGAATGAGCAGTTCTTC
TRBV24-1	TRBJ1-1	.	.	CATSARKGGNTEAFF	TGTGCCACCAGTGCTCGTAAGGGAGGGAACACTGAAGCTTTCTTT
TRBV20-1	TRBJ1-1	TRBD1	.	CSARQGRTGGLTEAFF	TGCAGTGCTAGGCAGGGGAGGACAGGGGGCCTTACTGAAGCTTTCTTT
TRBV20-1	TRBJ1-2	.	.	CSARGHKQVYGYTF	TGCAGTGCTAGGGGCCACAAGCAGGTCTATGGCTACACCTTC
TRBV12-3/TRBV12-4	TRBJ2-3	TRBD1	few	CASSPQGVPQYF	TGTGCCAGCAGTCCTCAGGGGGTCCCACAGTATTTT
TRBV12-3/TRBV12-4	TRBJ2-6	TRBD2	.	CASSLRGGDSGANVLTF	TGTGCCAGCAGTTTACGGGGGGGAGACTCTGGGGCCAACGTCCTGACTTTC
TRBV6-5	TRBJ1-1	.	.	CASSYGGADGTDTEAFF	TGTGCCAGCAGTTACGGGGGGGCGGACGGTACGGACACTGAAGCTTTCTTT
TRBV7-9	TRBJ2-7	.	few	CASSLPGTVTYEQYF	TGTGCCAGCAGCTTACCCGGGACGGTGACCTACGAGCAGTACTTC
TRBV15	TRBJ2-5	.	few	CATSRDPEGETQYF	TGTGCCACCAGCAGGGACCCTGAGGGGGAGACCCAGTACTTC
TRBV7-9	TRBJ2-1	TRBD2	.	CASSLGTSGGASQQFF	TGTGCCAGCAGCTTAGGGACTAGCGGGGGGGCGTCCCAGCAGTTCTTC
TRBV5-6	TRBJ2-3	.	many	CASSARGSMHTQYF	TGTGCCAGCAGCGCCCGGGGTTCCATGCATACGCAGTATTTT
TRBV12-3/TRBV12-4	TRBJ1-6	.	.	CASSWWGRDSPLHF	TGTGCCAGCAGTTGGTGGGGAAGGGATTCACCCCTCCACTTT
TRBV14	TRBJ2-1	TRBD2	once	CASSPFWASGGRNEQFF	TGTGCCAGCAGCCCCTTTTGGGCGAGCGGGGGGCGAAATGAGCAGTTCTTC
TRBV7-8	TRBJ2-6	TRBD1	.	CASSYRTGNSGANVLTF	TGTGCCAGCAGCTACCGGACAGGGAACTCTGGGGCCAACGTCCTGACTTTC
TRBV14	TRBJ2-3	.	few	CASSQDRTAYRSTDTQYF	TGTGCCAGCAGCCAAGATAGGACGGCTTATAGGAGCACAGATACGCAGTATTTT
TRBV12-3/TRBV12-4	TRBJ1-5	.	.	CASSPNRDNNQPQHF	TGTGCCAGCAGCCCCAACCGGGACAACAATCAGCCCCAGCATTTT
TRBV12-3/TRBV12-4	TRBJ2-2	.	.	CASSLRNGELFF	TGTGCCAGCAGTTTAAGGAACGGGGAGCTGTTTTTT